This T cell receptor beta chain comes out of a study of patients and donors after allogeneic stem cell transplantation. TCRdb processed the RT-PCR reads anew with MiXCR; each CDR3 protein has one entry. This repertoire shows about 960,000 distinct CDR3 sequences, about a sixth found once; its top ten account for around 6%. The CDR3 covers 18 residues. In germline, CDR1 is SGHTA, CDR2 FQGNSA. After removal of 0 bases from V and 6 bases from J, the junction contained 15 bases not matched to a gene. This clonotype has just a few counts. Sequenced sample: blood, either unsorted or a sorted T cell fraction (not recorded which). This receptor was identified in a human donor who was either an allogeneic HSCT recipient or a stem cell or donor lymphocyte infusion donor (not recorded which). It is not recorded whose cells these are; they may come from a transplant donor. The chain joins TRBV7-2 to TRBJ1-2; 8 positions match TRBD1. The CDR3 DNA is TGTGCCAGCAGCTTAGCATTTTATAGGGGACAGGACTTAGATGGCTACACCTTC. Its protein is CASSLAFYRGQDLDGYTF.